One and the same sample provided the 10 T cell receptor beta chains below, sequenced in a study of blood T cells in healthy people across ages. Using a J-beta primer mix together with a sample-barcoded 5' primer, a second PCR was run for 7 to 11 cycles. TCRdb reprocessed the 5' RACE reads with MiXCR, giving one entry per CDR3 protein. The table has around 500,000 distinct CDR3 sequences, over 25% seen once; the top ten hold 3.6%. This same sample was also taken into another study, of T cells of mothers and their children.

The sample comprised blood. These receptors originate from a boy aged 2 to 9 in good health.

This chain joins TRBV19 and TRBJ2-2; possibly TRBD2 for D (6 bases). This CDR3 has 16 residues. Germline V gene lookup returns CDR1 LNHDA and CDR2 SQIVND (reference sequence). V lost 8 bases, J lost 2 bases, and 18 bases lay in between. The CDR3 here is CASPGGVKFNTGELFF. The CDR3 nucleotides read TGTGCCAGTCCTGGAGGGGTGAAGTTTAACACCGGGGAGCTGTTTTTT.

The chain combines TRBV19 with TRBJ2-4; TRBD2 aligns across 8 bases. The V gene end was trimmed by 9 bases and the J gene end by 0 bases; junction bases not matched to a gene: 7. The CDR3 runs 15 residues. Germline V lookup: CDR1 LNHDA, CDR2 SQIVND (reference sequence). CDR3 nucleotides: TGTGCCAGCAGCGGGGGAGCCTTAGCCAAAAACATTCAGTACTTC. Protein sequence: CASSGGALAKNIQYF.

The sample holds a few counts of this clonotype. The chain couples TRBV4-3 to TRBJ2-1; 9 bases agree with TRBD2. Trimming at V came to 0 bases and at J to 12 bases, leaving 9 bases not matched to a gene. The CDR3 is 15 residues long. In germline, CDR1 is LGHNA, CDR2 YSLEER. The CDR3 spells CASSQDLGLAYGQFF. CDR3 DNA: TGCGCCAGCAGCCAAGATCTGGGACTAGCTTATGGGCAGTTCTTC.

There are a few counts of this clonotype. The V gene is TRBV12-3 or TRBV12-4, the J gene TRBJ2-4; D is unresolved. There are 16 residues in the CDR3. Trimming removed 5 bases at V and 0 bases at J, with 14 bases between. This CDR3 reads CASSSAPPIAKNIQYF. CDR3 bases: TGTGCCAGCAGTAGCGCCCCTCCCATAGCCAAAAACATTCAGTACTTC.

The chain couples TRBV18 to TRBJ1-2; D remains unclear. V was pared by 3 bases and J by 1 base, with 9 bases between. From germline, CDR1 is KGHSH and CDR2 LQKENI. The CDR3 consists of 14 residues. CDR3 residues: CASSPRVNNYGYTF. Here the CDR3 DNA reads TGTGCCAGCTCACCTAGGGTGAATAACTATGGCTACACCTTC.

V gene TRBV20-1 combines with J gene TRBJ2-7, with D perhaps being TRBD1 or TRBD2 (6 bases each). Germline CDR1 is DFQATT and CDR2 is SNEGSKA (reference sequence). CDR3 length: 13 residues. The V end lost 3 bases, the J end lost 2 bases, and 11 bases lay between the germline ends. The CDR3 DNA sequence: TGCAGTGCTAGGGGGGGCTTTACCTACGAGCAGTACTTC. Its protein product is CSARGGFTYEQYF.

This clonotype was seen a few times. The chain combines TRBV3-1 with TRBJ2-4; no clear D. The germline V gene has CDR1 LGHDT and CDR2 YNNKEL (reference sequence). Trimming took off 2 bases at V and 7 bases at J, with 12 bases between the two ends. The CDR3 runs to 14 residues. The CDR3 sequence is CASSQPTAPNIQYF. CDR3 in DNA: TGTGCCAGCAGCCAACCGACGGCCCCTAACATTCAGTACTTC.

This clonotype was observed many times. This sequence joins TRBV12-3 or TRBV12-4 and TRBJ1-2; 8 nucleotides match TRBD1. V lost 5 bases and J lost 5; bases outside the gene matches: 4. This CDR3 contains 13 residues. CDR3 DNA: TGTGCCAGCAGTAGGGACAGGCTTTATGGCTACACCTTC. This encodes CASSRDRLYGYTF.

This rearrangement joins TRBV11-2 to TRBJ1-4, with D hard to call. This CDR3 is 15 amino acids long. V was cut by 1 base and J by 3 bases, with 9 bases left in between. Germline CDR1 is SGHAT and CDR2 is FQNNGV. The CDR3 DNA sequence: TGTGCCAGCAGCTTAGTTCCCGAGTCTAATGAAAAACTGTTTTTT. This sequence encodes CASSLVPESNEKLFF.

This clonotype was detected only a few times. The chain recombines TRBV24-1 with TRBJ2-5, with D possibly being TRBD1 or TRBD2 (5 bases each). Germline CDR1 reads KGHDR; CDR2 reads SFDVKD. CDR3 length: 12 amino acids. V was cut by 2 bases and J by 7 bases, with 7 bases left in between. The CDR3 DNA is TGTGCCACCAGTGATTCCGGGGCGACCCAGTACTTC. Amino acids: CATSDSGATQYF.